One T cell receptor beta chain is described in this entry. This clonotype was found a few times. Its antigen is not yet known. The input lacks base qualities; no much larger clone sits a single base away. This sample is drawn from a study of T cells after yellow fever vaccination (dated by TCRdb to about 2019). At the level of the whole study: The SMART-Seq v4 Ultra Low Input RNA kit was used to prepare libraries from fractions with low cell numbers. Two healthy male donors, one aged 18 to 30 and one aged 30 to 40 years, were included in the cohort. To follow T-cell clones before and after primary and booster YFV17D yellow fever vaccination, bulk TCR alpha and beta repertoires were sequenced over time. Blood was collected at multiple timepoints before and after primary and secondary immunization, and bulk PBMC replicates and cell subsets were isolated.

The meaning of the sample's treatment or condition label: live attenuated yellow fever vaccine strain. A standard Ficoll-Paque protocol was used to isolate PBMCs from peripheral blood. CD4 and CD8 T-cell fractions were isolated with Dynabeads CD4 and CD8 positive selection kits. TriZol was used to extract RNA from bulk PBMCs, from CD4 and CD8 fractions, and from dextramer-positive and dextramer-negative fractions. General study outcomes and caveats: A small fraction of clonotypes showed up in both the CD4 and CD8 compartments, probably as a result of convergent recombination. Only a couple of donors were included in the study, so the extent to which the findings can be generalized is limited. The secondary T-cell response was weaker than the primary response but faster, peaking on day 5 instead of day 15. Computational filtering was needed because FACS-sorted repertoires could contain abundant contaminating clonotypes from the bulk population. After the booster, most of the clones that had expanded following primary vaccination were detected again (almost 98% of CD4 and 85% to 90% of CD8), which suggests that memory was broadly maintained.

Data came from an Illumina NovaSeq 6000. TCR cDNA was synthesized by 5'RACE template switching, which introduced a universal primer site and unique molecular identifiers. cDNA synthesis was primed from both the TCR alpha and TCR beta constant segments. Two PCR steps were used to amplify libraries, with sample barcodes and sequencing adapters being added in the second step. Libraries were sequenced on Illumina HiSeq 2500 (2x100 bp) or NovaSeq (2x150 bp). As for how the authors treated the data: Reads were demultiplexed and collapsed into UMI consensus sequences with MIGEC, and V(D)J alignment was performed with MiXCR. Using edgeR on replicate PBMC samples, clonotypes were called vaccine-responding if FDR was below 0.01 and the log2 fold change was above 5 up to day 15. CD4 or CD8 identity was assigned to each bulk clonotype according to whether the clonotype was present at higher abundance in the sequenced CD4 repertoire or the sequenced CD8 repertoire. The raw public data were reprocessed by TCRdb itself: fastp quality trimming at Q25, MiXCR clonotype calling, in-frame beta chains only. Each CDR3 protein gets just one entry, which takes the most common genes and DNA from the rows behind it. The V and J calls were determined by TCRdb, not by the authors. This sample gives some 150,000 distinct CDR3 sequences in total; around 9% of them show up just once. The biggest ten clones account for roughly 33% of the sample.

The CDR3 holds 14 amino acids from the cysteine to the phenylalanine. The only DNA kept is the CDR3, 42 bases in frame from the first base. The junction shows trimming of 2 bases on V and 8 bases on J, and the gene matches do not reach 8 bases of it. Based on the germline V gene, the CDR1 and CDR2 sequences are MNHEY and SVGAGI. The sequence joins TRBV6-5 to TRBJ1-2; 7 central nucleotides agree with TRBD1. Here the sequenced sample was CD8+ T cells sorted from PBMCs, taken 45 days after the yellow fever booster vaccination. The TCR sequence derives from a man aged 18-30 years who received the YFV17D yellow fever vaccine. The bases are TGTGCCAGCAGTTACATGACAGGGAACCTGGGCTACACCTTC. This codes for CASSYMTGNLGYTF.